The next 17 T cell receptor beta chains were all read from a single sample in a study of beta chain features in type 1 diabetes. As every portion of the isolated RNA was reverse transcribed, the sequencing read expressed TCRB transcripts. Sequencing used immunoSEQ multiplex PCR; TCRdb keeps in-frame clones, though not all of them. Among some 200,000 clones listed, approximately 11% were seen once. The sample taken for sequencing was central memory CD4+ T cells from blood. The origin of the receptors is a man in his late teens or twenties in good health.

This clone was counted between two and nine times. This chain links TRBV5-1 with TRBJ2-1; D perhaps matches TRBD2 (5 bases). The V and J ends lost 4 bases and 5 bases respectively, with 19 bases between them. This CDR3 has 16 residues. In germline, CDR1 is SGHRS, CDR2 YFSETQ. For the CDR3, the DNA is TGCGCCAGCAGCCTCATGCCAGCGGAGAGGGACAATGAGCAGTTCTTC. Translation: CASSLMPAERDNEQFF. The full variable domain, in which reference TRBV5-1 and TRBJ2-1 provide the parts outside the CDR3, is KAGVTQTPRYLIKTRGQQVTLSCSPISGHRSVSWYQQTPGQGLQFLFEYFSETQRNKGNFPGRFSGRQFSNSRSEMNVSTLELGDSALYLCASSLMPAERDNEQFFGPGTRLTVL.

V usage is TRBV4-2 and J usage is TRBJ2-2; D is unclear. The CDR3 is 13 residues long. V dropped 0 bases and J dropped 5 bases, with 4 bases sitting between them. Per the germline V gene, CDR1 is LGHNA and CDR2 is YNFKEQ. CDR3 sequence reads: CASSQDRTGELFF. CDR3 nucleotides: TGTGCCAGCAGCCAAGATAGGACCGGGGAGCTGTTTTTT.

In this sample, this clone turned up many times. The CDR3, as DNA: TGCGCCAGCAGTCAGAGCGGTGGCTTACTCAATGAGCAGTTCTTC. Its protein is CASSQSGGLLNEQFF. The V call is TRBV5-1, the J call TRBJ2-1, with D possibly matching TRBD2 (5 bases). Germline CDR1 SGHRS, CDR2 YFSETQ. The CDR3 consists of 15 residues. Trimming cost V 5 bases and J 6 bases, with 18 bases left between them. The full variable domain, completed using reference TRBV5-1 and TRBJ2-1, is KAGVTQTPRYLIKTRGQQVTLSCSPISGHRSVSWYQQTPGQGLQFLFEYFSETQRNKGNFPGRFSGRQFSNSRSEMNVSTLELGDSALYLCASSQSGGLLNEQFFGPGTRLTVL.

This clone was recorded a few times. The chain uses TRBV19 and TRBJ1-5, with D possibly being TRBD1 (5 bases). Germline CDR1 and CDR2: LNHDA and SQIVND (reference sequence). CDR3 size: 14 residues. V was clipped by 7 bases and J by 7 bases, with 17 bases between them. Written as DNA, the CDR3 is TGTGCCAGTAATTCGTTTAATTGGGGGCAGCCCCAGCATTTT. It yields the protein CASNSFNWGQPQHF.

The rearrangement uses TRBV5-1 and TRBJ1-1; TRBD1 might be the D (5 bases). Trimming took off 4 bases at V and 2 bases at J, with 12 bases between the two ends. Germline V lookup: CDR1 SGHRS, CDR2 YFSETQ. The CDR3 has 14 residues. The CDR3 reads CASSGGDLNTEAFF. Here the CDR3 DNA reads TGCGCCAGCAGCGGCGGGGACCTAAACACTGAAGCTTTCTTT.

There are a few counts of this clone. The V gene is TRBV9, the J gene TRBJ2-1, with 10 bases matching TRBD2. Germline assignment: CDR1 SGDLS and CDR2 YYNGEE. The CDR3 extends over 15 amino acids. Germline trimming cut 3 bases from V and 5 bases from J; bases unmatched to any gene: 5. This CDR3 reads CASSAATSGHNEQFF. In DNA form, the CDR3 reads TGTGCCAGCAGCGCAGCGACTAGCGGGCACAATGAGCAGTTCTTC.

This clone has more than one count but fewer than ten. The gene calls are TRBV28 and TRBJ2-2; 14 bases are shared with TRBD2. CDR1 MDHEN and CDR2 SYDVKM come from the germline V gene. J lost 4 bases, V lost 3 bases, and 7 bases had no gene match. There are 18 residues in the CDR3. The CDR3: CASSFTGLAGVGTGELFF. In DNA, the CDR3 is TGTGCCAGCAGTTTTACGGGACTAGCGGGAGTAGGCACCGGGGAGCTGTTTTTT.

Notes on this clone: A single base separates this from a much larger clone, so it may be a read error. In the same sample, other DNA sequences code for this CDR3. The rearrangement uses TRBV4-2 and TRBJ2-5; D is unresolved. Trimming cost V 1 base and J 2 bases, with 2 bases left between them. The CDR3 loop spans 12 amino acids. Germline V gene data show CDR1 as LGHNA and CDR2 as YNFKEQ. The CDR3 bases are TGTGCCAGCAGCCAAGCTCAAGAGACCCAGTACTTC. Protein product: CASSQAQETQYF.

Ten or more counts support this clone. The J gene is TRBJ2-5, the V gene TRBV7-6; 10 nucleotides line up with TRBD2. Trimming cost V 5 bases and J 4 bases; bases outside gene matches: 10. Germline V gene sequence: CDR1 SGHVS, CDR2 FNYEAQ. CDR3 length: 16 amino acids. The CDR3 region is CASSPSGSVFGETQYF. The DNA of the CDR3 is TGTGCCAGCAGCCCTAGCGGGAGTGTGTTTGGAGAGACCCAGTACTTC. Together with reference TRBV7-6 and TRBJ2-5, the CDR3 gives the full variable domain: GAGVSQSPRYKVTKRGQDVALRCDPISGHVSLYWYRQALGQGPEFLTYFNYEAQQDKSGLPNDRFSAERPEGSISTLTIQRTEQRDSAMYRCASSPSGSVFGETQYFGPGTRLLVL.

The genes are TRBV10-3 and TRBJ1-2; D is unclear. CDR1 is ENHRY, CDR2 SYGVKD, per germline. V was trimmed by 7 bases and J by 5 bases, leaving 17 bases between them. The CDR3 is 14 amino acids. This CDR3 reads CAIKPDATGYGYTF. DNA of the CDR3: TGTGCCATCAAACCTGACGCCACGGGATATGGCTACACCTTC.

V and J are TRBV4-3 and TRBJ1-3; the D gene is possibly TRBD1 (5 bases). The CDR3 has 16 residues. From germline, CDR1 is LGHNA and CDR2 YSLEER. Trimming removed 1 base from V and 4 bases from J, with 14 bases in between. CDR3: CASSQARPGPGNTIYF. Here the CDR3 DNA reads TGCGCCAGCAGCCAAGCACGTCCAGGGCCAGGAAACACCATATATTTT.

This clone was seen more than once but under ten times. The chain is built from TRBV7-3 and TRBJ2-1, with D possibly TRBD2 on 6 matching bases. Deletions cut 8 bases from V and 5 bases from J, with 13 bases between. The CDR3 spans 13 residues. Germline lookup yields CDR1 SGHTA and CDR2 FQGTGA. CDR3 in amino acids: CASREGTHNEQFF. The CDR3 coding sequence is TGTGCCAGCCGTGAGGGGACTCACAATGAGCAGTTCTTC.

The chain is built from TRBV29-1 and TRBJ1-1; D remains unclear. The germline CDR1 and CDR2 sequences are SQVTM and ANQGSEA. The CDR3 runs 13 residues. Trimming left V 6 bases short and J 1 base short, with 12 bases between. CDR3 sequence reads: CSVATGGNTEAFF. Here the CDR3 DNA reads TGCAGCGTAGCGACTGGAGGGAACACTGAAGCTTTCTTT.

As for this clone: Germline and junction disagree at one end, which may indicate a read error. The V gene is TRBV2, the J gene TRBJ2-7; perhaps D is TRBD1 or TRBD2 (6 bases each). The germline gives CDR1 SNHLY, CDR2 FYNNEI. This CDR3 has 15 residues. For the CDR3, the DNA is TGTGCCAGCAGTTCCCTAGGGGGGACCTCCCACGAGCAGTACTTC. Protein sequence: CASSSLGGTSHEQYF.

This clone occurred many times. The rearrangement joins TRBV7-9 to TRBJ2-4; no reliable D call. The germline V gene encodes CDR1 SEHNR and CDR2 FQNEAQ (reference sequence). V was shortened by 3 bases and J by 5 bases, with 17 bases between the two germline ends. This CDR3 region has 16 residues. CDR3 protein: CASSFGGSTRQNIQYF. The CDR3 DNA sequence: TGTGCCAGCAGCTTTGGCGGATCGACGAGACAAAACATTCAGTACTTC.

The rearrangement uses TRBV6-5 and TRBJ2-3; D remains unclear. V dropped 0 bases and J dropped 0 bases, with 10 bases sitting between them. The CDR3 is made up of 16 amino acids. The germline gives CDR1 MNHEY, CDR2 SVGAGI. CDR3 DNA sequence: TGTGCCAGCAGTTACTCCACCGGCCGCAGCACAGATACGCAGTATTTT. As protein: CASSYSTGRSTDTQYF.

This clone was counted many times. This chain uses TRBV6-5 with TRBJ2-1; D unresolved. Germline V gene lookup returns CDR1 MNHEY and CDR2 SVGAGI. V was shortened by 5 bases and J by 1 base, with 12 bases between the two germline ends. This CDR3 spans 15 amino acids. This CDR3 reads CASSPPGRSYNEQFF. CDR3 DNA sequence: TGTGCCAGCAGTCCCCCCGGGCGGTCCTACAATGAGCAGTTCTTC.